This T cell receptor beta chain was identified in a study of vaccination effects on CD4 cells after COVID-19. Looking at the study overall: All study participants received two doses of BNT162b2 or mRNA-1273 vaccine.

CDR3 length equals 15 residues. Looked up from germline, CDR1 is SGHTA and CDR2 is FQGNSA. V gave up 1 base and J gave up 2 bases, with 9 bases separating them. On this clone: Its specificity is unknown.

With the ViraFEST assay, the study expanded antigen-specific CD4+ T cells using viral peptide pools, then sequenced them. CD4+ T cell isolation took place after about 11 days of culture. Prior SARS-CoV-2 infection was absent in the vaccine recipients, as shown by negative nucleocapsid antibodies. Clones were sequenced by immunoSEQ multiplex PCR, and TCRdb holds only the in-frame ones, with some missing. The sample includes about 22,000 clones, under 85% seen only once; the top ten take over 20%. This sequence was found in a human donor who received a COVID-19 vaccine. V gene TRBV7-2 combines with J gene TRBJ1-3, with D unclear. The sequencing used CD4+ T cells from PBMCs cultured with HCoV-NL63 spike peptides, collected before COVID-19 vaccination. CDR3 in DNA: TGTGCCAGCAGCTTAGGCTTCAGCCCTGGAAACACCATATATTTT. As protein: CASSLGFSPGNTIYF.